This T cell receptor (beta chain) was captured by sequencing in a study of vaccination and CD4 T cells after COVID-19. The CDR3 consists of 15 residues. Germline V gene lookup returns CDR1 MNHEY and CDR2 SVGAGI. Trimming cost V 2 bases and J 3 bases; bases outside gene matches: 4. Described treatment: roughly 11-day PBMC culture with coronavirus spike peptide pools or control peptides (ViraFEST assay). A word on this clonotype: No antigen is known for it.

Sequenced with the Oncomine TCR Beta short-read assay was DNA taken from cultured CD4+ T cells. TCRdb processed the PCR reads anew with MiXCR; each CDR3 protein has one entry. In the table there are 12,000 or so distinct CDR3 sequences, 40% to 60% of which are singletons. Sequencing was done on a sample of CD4+ T cells from blood, cultured in vitro. The V and J genes are TRBV6-5 and TRBJ2-7, with TRBD2 identical over 10 bases. This receptor was obtained from a human donor who had recovered from COVID-19. DNA of the CDR3: TGTGCCAGCAGTTACCTTGCTAGCGGGAGCTACGAGCAGTACTTC. This sequence encodes CASSYLASGSYEQYF.